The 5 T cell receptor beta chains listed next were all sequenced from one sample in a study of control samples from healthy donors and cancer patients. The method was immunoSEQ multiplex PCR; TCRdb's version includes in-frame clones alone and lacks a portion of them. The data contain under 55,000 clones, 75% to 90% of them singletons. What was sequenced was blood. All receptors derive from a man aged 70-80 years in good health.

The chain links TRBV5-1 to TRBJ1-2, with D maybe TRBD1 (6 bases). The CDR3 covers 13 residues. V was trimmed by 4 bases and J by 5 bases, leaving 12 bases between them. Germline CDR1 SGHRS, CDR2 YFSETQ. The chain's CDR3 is CASSGGQLYGYTF. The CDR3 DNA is TGCGCCAGCAGCGGGGGACAATTATATGGCTACACCTTC.

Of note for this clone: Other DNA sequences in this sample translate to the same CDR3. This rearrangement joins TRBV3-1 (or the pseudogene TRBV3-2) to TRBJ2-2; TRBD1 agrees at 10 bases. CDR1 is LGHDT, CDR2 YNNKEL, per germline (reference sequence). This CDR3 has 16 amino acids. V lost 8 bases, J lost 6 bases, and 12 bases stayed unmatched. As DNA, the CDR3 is TGTGCCAGCCGTCCCCGGGACAGGGGACGGGCCGGGGAGCTGTTTTTT. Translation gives CASRPRDRGRAGELFF.

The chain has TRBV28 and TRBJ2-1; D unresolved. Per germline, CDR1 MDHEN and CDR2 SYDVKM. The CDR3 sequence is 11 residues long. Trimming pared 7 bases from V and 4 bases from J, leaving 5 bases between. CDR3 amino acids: CASTTYNEQFF. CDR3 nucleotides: TGTGCCAGCACGACATACAATGAGCAGTTCTTC.

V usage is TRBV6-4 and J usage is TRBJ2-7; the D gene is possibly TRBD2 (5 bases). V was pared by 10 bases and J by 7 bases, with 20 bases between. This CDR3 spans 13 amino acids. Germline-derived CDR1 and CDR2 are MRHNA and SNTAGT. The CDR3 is CATTLSPRDEQYF. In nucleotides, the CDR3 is TGTGCCACCACTCTGTCTCCTCGGGATGAGCAGTACTTC.

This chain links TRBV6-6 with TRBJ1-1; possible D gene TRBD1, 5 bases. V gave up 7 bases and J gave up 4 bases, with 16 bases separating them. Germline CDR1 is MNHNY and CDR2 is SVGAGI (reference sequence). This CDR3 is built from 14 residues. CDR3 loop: CASTTTFGGTEAFF. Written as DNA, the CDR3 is TGTGCCAGCACCACGACCTTCGGGGGCACTGAAGCTTTCTTT.